These 2 T cell receptor beta chains were sequenced from one sample in a study of blood T cell repertoires in COVID-19. The table came from immunoSEQ multiplex PCR; TCRdb's copy has only in-frame clones and leaves some out. This sample has a few hundred thousand clones, with approximately 87% found just once. Sequenced sample: peripheral blood. These TCRs come from a man aged 60 to 69 with acute or convalescent COVID-19.

The chain recombines TRBV11-3 with TRBJ1-4; D is unresolved. V lost 3 bases, J lost 8 bases, and 19 bases lay in between. The germline CDR1 and CDR2 sequences are SGHNT and YENEEA. CDR3 length: 16 amino acids. CDR3 in amino acids: CASSLRLRVVGEKLFF. Written as DNA, the CDR3 is TGTGCCAGCAGCTTGAGGCTCCGGGTAGTTGGCGAAAAACTGTTTTTT.

The chain links TRBV11-2 to TRBJ1-1, with a weak D call TRBD1 (6 bases). The V and J ends lost 0 bases and 8 bases respectively, with 10 bases between them. The CDR3 loop spans 13 amino acids. Per the germline V gene, CDR1 is SGHAT and CDR2 is FQNNGV. In DNA form, the CDR3 reads TGTGCCAGCAGCTTAGAGCGGGGGGCCGAAGCTTTCTTT. As protein: CASSLERGAEAFF.